These T cell receptor beta chains were read from a single sample in a study of cytomegalovirus exposure and HLA in healthy donors. Using immunoSEQ multiplex PCR, the repertoire was profiled, and TCRdb retains in-frame clones only, with some absent. Of 200,000 to 250,000 clones listed, more than 60% are singletons. The source material was PBMCs. Every receptor here comes from a woman in her twenties or thirties in good health and CMV-seronegative. The CDR3 runs from the conserved cysteine through the conserved F or W. A D gene is named only where the DNA matches it firmly. Size values are once, few and many counts, or a class for expanded clones, and some rows have none.

>TRBJ2-7|TRBD1|TRBV7-7|-
TGTGCTAGCAGCTTGGACAGGGCCTACGAGCAGTACTTC
CASSLDRAYEQYF
>TRBJ1-1|-|TRBV21-1|-
TGTGCCAGCAGCGAGCAGGGATTGAACACTGAAGCTTTCTTT
CASSEQGLNTEAFF
>TRBJ1-5|-|TRBV7-4|-
TGTGCCAGCAGCCCAGGGGCATTGGGCAATCAGCCCCAGCATTTT
CASSPGALGNQPQHF
>TRBJ2-7|-|TRBV30|few
TGTGCCTGGAGTGTAGGGGGTACCTCCTACGAGCAGTACTTC
CAWSVGGTSYEQYF
>TRBJ2-7|TRBD2|TRBV5-4|-
TGTGCCAGCAGCCGAAGCGGGACCCCCTACGAGCAGTACTTC
CASSRSGTPYEQYF
>TRBJ2-3|TRBD2|TRBV30|few
TGTGCCTGGAGGTGGGGAGGGTGGGCCGATACGCAGTATTTT
CAWRWGGWADTQYF
>TRBJ1-3|TRBD1|TRBV6-1|-
TGTGCCAGCAGTGATCGGCGGGACAGGTTTTCTGGAAACACCATATATTTT
CASSDRRDRFSGNTIYF
>TRBJ2-7|TRBD2|TRBV11-3|-
TGTGCCAGCAGCTCGGGACTAGGGAGCGAGCAGTACTTC
CASSSGLGSEQYF
>TRBJ1-6|TRBD1|TRBV2|-
TGTGCCAGCAGTAGGACAGGGATGTCCTATAATTCACCCCTCCACTTT
CASSRTGMSYNSPLHF
>TRBJ2-1|TRBD1|TRBV4-1|-
TGCGCCAGCAGCCAAGAAGGGACAGGGGGTCGCATCAATGAGCAGTTCTTC
CASSQEGTGGRINEQFF
>TRBJ1-1|-|TRBV5-6|-
TGTGCCAGCAGCTTGGGCCCCGCCGGTGAAGCTTTCTTT
CASSLGPAGEAFF
>TRBJ1-1|-|TRBV7-9|-
TGTGCCAGCCAGTGGCTGAGGACTGAAGCTTTCTTT
CASQWLRTEAFF
>TRBJ1-4|-|TRBV29-1|-
TGCAGCGCCTCGGACCCAACGGGGACTAATGAAAAACTGTTTTTT
CSASDPTGTNEKLFF
>TRBJ2-7|-|TRBV5-1|-
TGCGCCAGCAGCTATGGACAGCCACCTTCCTACGAGCAGTACTTC
CASSYGQPPSYEQYF
>TRBJ1-6|-|TRBV7-3|-
TGTGCCAGCAGCTTAGAGAGGGGGTCACCCCTCCACTTT
CASSLERGSPLHF
>TRBJ2-7|-|TRBV7-3|-
TGTGCCAGCAGCTTAAGTCCGGGGTACGAGCAGTACTTC
CASSLSPGYEQYF
>TRBJ1-4|TRBD1|TRBV18|once
TGTGCCAGCTCACCGGAGACAGGGAGGCGGTCGGAAAAACTGTTTTTT
CASSPETGRRSEKLFF
>TRBJ2-3|-|TRBV12-2|-
TGTGCAAGTCGCACATGGGCGACTAGCGGGACGACTAGCACAGATACGCAGTATTTT
CASRTWATSGTTSTDTQYF
>TRBJ2-7|-|TRBV10-3|-
TGTGCCATCAGTGAGTCCAGGGCCCACTCCTACGAGCAGTACTTC
CAISESRAHSYEQYF
>TRBJ2-6|-|TRBV7-6|few
TGTGCCAGCAGCTCAGGCGCCTCTGGGGCCAACGTCCTGACTTTC
CASSSGASGANVLTF
>TRBJ2-7|-|TRBV11-2|few
TGTGCCAGCAGCTTTATGAGGGGGACTACCTACGAGCAGTACTTC
CASSFMRGTTYEQYF
>TRBJ1-1|TRBD1|TRBV6-5|-
TGTGCCAGCAGGACGACAGGGGCCACTGAAGCTTTCTTT
CASRTTGATEAFF
>TRBJ1-3|TRBD1|TRBV2|few
TGTGCCAGCAGTGCCGGGGGGGGCTCGGGACAGGGGCCCATATATTTT
CASSAGGGSGQGPIYF
>TRBJ2-1|TRBD2|TRBV9|-
TGTGCCAGCAGCGCTGGGACTAGCGCCTTCTTC
CASSAGTSAFF
>TRBJ2-5|TRBD2|TRBV6-6|-
TGTGCCAGCAGCCAATCTTGGACTAGCCTAGAGACCCAGTACTTC
CASSQSWTSLETQYF
>TRBJ2-1|TRBD2|TRBV2|-
TGTGCCAGCAGTGGCAGGGCTAGCGGGACTCTCGGTGAGCAGTTCTTC
CASSGRASGTLGEQFF
>TRBJ2-5|-|TRBV18|few
TGTGCCAGCTCCCCTGAGGAGACCCAGTACTTC
CASSPEETQYF
>TRBJ2-2|-|TRBV14|-
TGTGCCAGCAGAGTCGGGCCGGGGACCGGGGAGCTGTTTTTT
CASRVGPGTGELFF
>TRBJ2-1|TRBD1|TRBV7-2|-
TGTGCCAGCAGCACCCGGGACAGGTACAATGAGCAGTTCTTC
CASSTRDRYNEQFF
>TRBJ2-7|-|TRBV7-9|once
TGTGCCAGCAGCATAGACGTGGGGCCACGGTACTTC
CASSIDVGPRYF
>TRBJ1-1|TRBD1|TRBV2|-
TGTGCCAGCACTCGAAGTTGGACAGGGGGGGGGACTGAAGCTTTCTTT
CASTRSWTGGGTEAFF
>TRBJ1-1|-|TRBV5-4|-
TGTGCCAGCAGGCTACAGGTGATGAACACTGAAGCTTTCTTT
CASRLQVMNTEAFF
>TRBJ2-1|-|TRBV10-3|-
TGTGCCATCAGCCCCGGAGGTAGCGGAATCTACAATGAGCAGTTCTTC
CAISPGGSGIYNEQFF
>TRBJ2-1|-|TRBV20-1|-
TGCAGTGCAACTACGTACAATGAGCAGTTCTTC
CSATTYNEQFF
>TRBJ2-1|TRBD1|TRBV6-1|-
TGTGCCAGCTCTCGTACGGGACAGATTAACAATGAGCAGTTCTTC
CASSRTGQINNEQFF